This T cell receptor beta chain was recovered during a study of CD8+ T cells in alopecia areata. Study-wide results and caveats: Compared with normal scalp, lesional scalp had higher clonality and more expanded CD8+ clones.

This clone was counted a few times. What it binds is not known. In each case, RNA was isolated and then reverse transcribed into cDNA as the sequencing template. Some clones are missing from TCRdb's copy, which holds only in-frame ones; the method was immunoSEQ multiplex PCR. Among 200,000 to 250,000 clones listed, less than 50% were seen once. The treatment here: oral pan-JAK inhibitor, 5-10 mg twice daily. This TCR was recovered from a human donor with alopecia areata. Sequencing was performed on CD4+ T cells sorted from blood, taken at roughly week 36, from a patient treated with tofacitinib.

The CDR3 reads CASSLGQGVISDTQYF. DNA of the CDR3: TGCGCCAGCAGCTTGGGACAGGGGGTGATTTCGGATACGCAGTATTTT. The chain combines TRBV5-1 with TRBJ2-3; TRBD1 matches 9 bases. CDR1 is SGHRS, CDR2 YFSETQ, per germline. V shed 0 bases, J shed 6 bases, and the junction held 8 bases outside the gene matches. The CDR3 has 16 amino acids.